This passage covers 29 T cell receptor beta chains from one sample sequenced in a study of T-cell memory formation after mild COVID-19. MiXCR, applied by TCRdb to the 5' RACE reads, yields one record per CDR3 protein. The sample has 35,000 to 45,000 distinct CDR3 sequences; 6% to 9.5% are singletons. The sample comprised PBMCs or a T cell subset sorted from them (not recorded which). The receptors were sampled from a man aged 18 to 29 who had mild COVID-19 (a few samples of this study predate the infection). Cell type and time point are not known.

The chain is built from TRBV7-2 and TRBJ1-6; D remains unclear. This CDR3 region has 12 residues. Per the germline V gene, CDR1 is SGHTA and CDR2 is FQGNSA. The germline V and J ends were trimmed by 4 bases and 13 bases, with 11 bases remaining between them. CDR3 bases: TGTGCCAGCAGCTCCCGCTATACTCCCCTCCACTTT. Its translation: CASSSRYTPLHF.

This clonotype was picked up a small number of times. The V call is TRBV29-1, the J call TRBJ2-4; 7 bases agree with TRBD2. Germline CDR1 SQVTM, CDR2 ANQGSEA. CDR3 length equals 14 residues. Germline trimming cut 6 bases from V and 2 bases from J; bases unmatched to any gene: 7. Here the CDR3 DNA reads TGCAGCGTCGCAACCGGGGGGACCAAAAACATTCAGTACTTC. This sequence encodes CSVATGGTKNIQYF.

In its sample, this clonotype was seen a few times. The genes are TRBV7-2 and TRBJ2-1, with TRBD2 identical over 9 bases. The germline gives CDR1 SGHTA, CDR2 FQGNSA. V shed 5 bases, J shed 3 bases, and the junction held 5 bases outside the gene matches. The CDR3 is 15 amino acids. This CDR3 is CASSSGLASYNEQFF. The CDR3 nucleotides read TGTGCCAGCAGCAGCGGACTAGCGAGCTACAATGAGCAGTTCTTC.

This clonotype has more than one count but fewer than ten. This CDR3 is missing its conserved last phenylalanine or tryptophan, likely due to a read error. The DNA is left out, because the CDR3 cannot be placed on it with certainty; the CDR3 is given as TCRdb lists it. The chain employs TRBV12-3 or TRBV12-4 and TRBJ2-1; whether TRBD2, the table's D call, matches the DNA was not checked. The CDR3 adds up to 13 amino acids, both ends counted. Here the CDR3 reads CASSLGLAGGPVL.

This clonotype has at least ten counts. The chain recombines TRBV7-9 with TRBJ2-3; unclear D gene. The CDR3 length is 13 residues. V shed 5 bases and J shed 2 bases, with 8 bases lying between them. Germline V CDR1 and CDR2: SEHNR, FQNEAQ (reference sequence). The CDR3 loop is CASSPRATDTQYF. In DNA, the CDR3 is TGTGCCAGCAGCCCTCGGGCCACAGATACGCAGTATTTT.

This clonotype was counted ten times or more. The rearrangement joins TRBV5-1 to TRBJ2-5; D uncertain. CDR1 and CDR2 (germline): SGHRS, YFSETQ. Trimming cost V 0 bases and J 7 bases, with 13 bases left between them. The length of the CDR3 is 14 residues. The CDR3 loop is CASSLDHATTTQYF. The CDR3 region has the DNA TGCGCCAGCAGCTTGGACCACGCCACGACGACCCAGTACTTC.

The rearrangement links TRBV23-1 to TRBJ2-4; perhaps TRBD2 as D (5 bases). TRBV23-1 has ORF status, its function being uncertain. V lost 4 bases and J 0 bases, leaving 13 bases between the germline ends. This CDR3 spans 16 amino acids. CDR3: CASSLARPQAKNIQYF. CDR3 DNA sequence: TGCGCCAGCAGTCTAGCGAGGCCCCAAGCCAAAAACATTCAGTACTTC.

This clonotype was counted between two and nine times. The chain joins TRBV7-9 to TRBJ2-1, with no clear D. This CDR3 has 12 residues. The V end was cut by 3 bases, the J end by 9 bases, with 9 bases between. Germline loops: CDR1 SEHNR, CDR2 FQNEAQ (reference sequence). CDR3 loop: CASSFQSGEQFF. The DNA for the CDR3 is TGTGCCAGCAGCTTTCAAAGTGGTGAGCAGTTCTTC. Together with reference TRBV7-9 and TRBJ2-1, the CDR3 gives the full variable domain: DTGVSQNPRHKITKRGQNVTFRCDPISEHNRLYWYRQTLGQGPEFLTYFQNEAQLEKSRLLSDRFSAERPKGSFSTLEIQRTEQGDSAMYLCASSFQSGEQFFGPGTRLTVL.

The chain employs TRBV4-2 and TRBJ2-1, with 9 bases fitting TRBD2. CDR1 and CDR2 from the germline V gene are LGHNA and YNFKEQ. The ends lost 1 base at V and 6 bases at J; junction bases unmatched: 4. This CDR3 has 15 amino acids. The CDR3 loop is CASSQGGGAPNEQFF. In nucleotides, the CDR3 is TGTGCCAGCAGCCAAGGCGGGGGGGCGCCCAATGAGCAGTTCTTC.

This clonotype was picked up a small number of times. The V call is TRBV9, the J call TRBJ2-3; tentatively, D is TRBD2 (5 bases). The CDR3 is 16 residues long. Germline V gives CDR1 SGDLS, CDR2 YYNGEE. V was cut by 4 bases and J by 0 bases, with 15 bases left in between. The CDR3 is CASSYRLAASTDTQYF. DNA for the CDR3: TGTGCCAGCAGCTATCGGCTAGCAGCTAGCACAGATACGCAGTATTTT. Together with reference TRBV9 and TRBJ2-3, the CDR3 gives the full variable domain: DSGVTQTPKHLITATGQRVTLRCSPRSGDLSVYWYQQSLDQGLQFLIQYYNGEERAKGNILERFSAQQFPDLHSELNLSSLELGDSALYFCASSYRLAASTDTQYFGPGTRLTVL.

This clonotype showed up just a few times. V is TRBV7-2 and J is TRBJ1-5, with 8 bases lining up with TRBD1. This CDR3 spans 14 amino acids. Germline CDR1 and CDR2: SGHTA and FQGNSA. V was pared by 2 bases and J by 6 bases, with 3 bases of the junction left unmatched. The CDR3 reads CASSLTGGGQPQHF. The CDR3 bases are TGTGCCAGCAGCTTAACAGGGGGGGGTCAGCCCCAGCATTTT.

The chain has TRBV7-2 and TRBJ2-1; 8 bases are shared with TRBD2. Germline values: CDR1 SGHTA, CDR2 FQGNSA. The CDR3 is 19 amino acids. V trimming: 2 bases; J trimming: 9 bases; junction bases outside the gene matches: 21. The CDR3 region has the DNA TGTGCCAGCAGCTTAAACCCCGCCGGACTAGCTAGGGAGTATGGTGAGCAGTTCTTC. This gives the protein CASSLNPAGLAREYGEQFF.

This sequence joins TRBV20-1 and TRBJ1-1; D not certain. Deletions cut 3 bases from V and 1 base from J, with 12 bases between. There are 14 residues in the CDR3. Germline assignment: CDR1 DFQATT and CDR2 SNEGSKA (reference sequence). The CDR3 sequence: CSARGGWGNTEAFF. The DNA for the CDR3 is TGCAGTGCTAGGGGAGGGTGGGGGAACACTGAAGCTTTCTTT.

The chain combines TRBV7-2 with TRBJ1-5, with D unclear. Germline CDR1 SGHTA, CDR2 FQGNSA. The CDR3 is made up of 14 amino acids. Trimming cost V 3 bases and J 3 bases, with 9 bases left between them. CDR3 loop: CASSFATNNQPQHF. The CDR3 DNA reads TGTGCCAGCAGCTTCGCCACTAACAATCAGCCCCAGCATTTT. Filled out from reference TRBV7-2 and TRBJ1-5, the complete variable domain reads GAGVSQSPSNKVTEKGKDVELRCDPISGHTALYWYRQSLGQGLEFLIYFQGNSAPDKSGLPSDRFSAERTGGSVSTLTIQRTQQEDSAVYLCASSFATNNQPQHFGDGTRLSIL.

This clonotype has more than one count but fewer than ten. The J gene is TRBJ1-6, the V gene TRBV20-1; TRBD1 is a possible D gene (5 bases). This CDR3 spans 14 amino acids. Germline assignment: CDR1 DFQATT and CDR2 SNEGSKA (reference sequence). Trimming stripped 6 bases from V and 6 bases from J, with 15 bases between. Here the CDR3 DNA reads TGCAGTGCCGTAGAGAGGGGCCGTAATTCACCCCTCCACTTT. It codes for CSAVERGRNSPLHF.

This clonotype appeared many times. The CDR3 DNA sequence: TGCGCCAGCAGCTACGGCACAGCGGGGGTCACAGATACGCAGTATTTT. This encodes CASSYGTAGVTDTQYF. The rearrangement links TRBV5-1 to TRBJ2-3; TRBD2 aligns across 8 bases. The V gene's germline CDR1 is SGHRS and CDR2 YFSETQ. The ends lost 3 bases at V and 2 bases at J; junction bases unmatched: 8. CDR3 size: 16 residues.

In its sample, this clonotype was seen a few times. V and J are TRBV18 and TRBJ1-1, with D unclear. CDR1 is KGHSH and CDR2 is LQKENI in the germline V gene. The V gene lost 1 base and the J gene lost 1 base, with 10 bases spanning the gap. This CDR3 is 15 amino acids long. CDR3 region: CASSPRWSPNTEAFF. The CDR3 coding sequence is TGTGCCAGCTCACCACGATGGTCACCGAACACTGAAGCTTTCTTT.

The genes are TRBV3-1 and TRBJ2-7, with TRBD1 as a possible D gene (7 bases). This CDR3 has 13 residues. Germline values: CDR1 LGHDT, CDR2 YNNKEL (reference sequence). V was pared by 0 bases and J by 9 bases, with 12 bases between. CDR3 sequence: CASSQEQGRGQYF. In DNA form, the CDR3 reads TGTGCCAGCAGCCAAGAACAGGGGCGGGGGCAGTACTTC.

The chain's CDR3 is CASSQRTGSTPLHF. For the CDR3, the DNA is TGTGCCAGCAGCCAAAGGACAGGGAGCACACCCCTCCACTTT. The chain employs TRBV7-2 and TRBJ1-6; 8 positions agree with TRBD1. The V gene's germline CDR1 is SGHTA and CDR2 FQGNSA. The V and J ends lost 5 bases and 11 bases, in that order; junction bases with no gene match: 8. The CDR3 consists of 14 residues. Full variable domain (missing parts from reference TRBV7-2 and TRBJ1-6): GAGVSQSPSNKVTEKGKDVELRCDPISGHTALYWYRQSLGQGLEFLIYFQGNSAPDKSGLPSDRFSAERTGGSVSTLTIQRTQQEDSAVYLCASSQRTGSTPLHFGNGTRLTVT.

Only a few counts were recorded for this clonotype. The chain combines TRBV4-3 with TRBJ2-7; 7 bases are shared with TRBD1. Germline values: CDR1 LGHNA, CDR2 YSLEER. Trimming took 0 bases from V and 0 from J; bases not matched to a gene: 2. CDR3 size: 15 residues. CDR3 in amino acids: CASSQEGQPSYEQYF. Here the CDR3 DNA reads TGCGCCAGCAGCCAAGAGGGACAGCCCTCCTACGAGCAGTACTTC.

Regarding this clonotype: This may be a read error: a much more frequent sequence differs by one nucleotide. The V and J genes are TRBV5-1 and TRBJ2-5, with TRBD2 as a possible D gene (5 bases). V was trimmed by 1 base and J by 4 bases, leaving 14 bases between them. The CDR3 is 15 amino acids. Germline V gives CDR1 SGHRS, CDR2 YFSETQ. As DNA, the CDR3 is TGCGCCAGCAGCTTGTCCGGGGAATTCAGAGAGACCCAGTACTTC. This gives the protein CASSLSGEFRETQYF.

The table lists this clonotype with a few counts. This rearrangement joins TRBV18 to TRBJ1-6; 7 nucleotides line up with TRBD1. Germline CDR1 is KGHSH and CDR2 is LQKENI. The CDR3 covers 16 residues. V was pared by 1 base and J by 5 bases, with 5 bases of the junction left unmatched. CDR3 residues: CASSPQAGGHNSPLHF. As DNA, the CDR3 is TGTGCCAGCTCACCACAGGCAGGGGGGCATAATTCACCCCTCCACTTT.

This clonotype has a handful of counts. This chain connects TRBV7-2 to TRBJ2-5; 7 nucleotides line up with TRBD2. With 0 bases clipped from V and 5 bases from J, the junction kept 9 bases outside the gene matches. Per germline, CDR1 SGHTA and CDR2 FQGNSA. The CDR3 has 16 amino acids. The CDR3 spells CASSLAGRYSGETQYF. CDR3 nucleotides: TGTGCCAGCAGCTTAGCCGGGAGGTACTCGGGGGAGACCCAGTACTTC.

The sample holds a few counts of this clonotype. This rearrangement joins TRBV7-2 to TRBJ2-7, with D tentatively TRBD2 (6 bases). CDR1 is SGHTA and CDR2 is FQGNSA in the germline V gene. The CDR3 has 14 amino acids. V lost 5 bases, J lost 2 bases, and 13 bases lay in between. Written as DNA, the CDR3 is TGTGCCAGCAGCCCGACTAGTATAGCCTACGAGCAGTACTTC. Protein product: CASSPTSIAYEQYF.

There are a few counts of this clonotype. The V and J genes are TRBV18 and TRBJ2-1, with TRBD2 matching over 11 bases. This CDR3 contains 15 residues. Germline V gene lookup returns CDR1 KGHSH and CDR2 LQKENI. The V segment lost 3 bases and the J segment 5 bases; nucleotides outside the gene matches: 3. CDR3 sequence (DNA): TGTGCCAGCTCACCCACGGGACTAGCGGACAATGAGCAGTTCTTC. This codes for CASSPTGLADNEQFF.

By proportion, this clonotype is medium-sized. This chain links TRBV6-2 or TRBV6-3 with TRBJ2-2, with D uncertain. The V end was cut by 7 bases, the J end by 0 bases, with 6 bases between. The length of the CDR3 is 13 residues. Germline-derived CDR1 and CDR2 are MNHEY and SVGEGT. The CDR3 sequence: CASNHPNTGELFF. The CDR3 DNA reads as TGTGCCAGCAACCACCCGAACACCGGGGAGCTGTTTTTT.

This clonotype was seen a handful of times. The chain links TRBV5-5 to TRBJ2-5; 8 bases align to TRBD1. There are 13 residues in the CDR3. Germline values: CDR1 SGHKS, CDR2 YYEKEE (reference sequence). V dropped 3 bases and J dropped 4; count of bases not matched to a gene: 2. The CDR3 DNA reads TGTGCCAGCAGCTACGACAGGGGAGAGACCCAGTACTTC. Protein sequence: CASSYDRGETQYF.

This clonotype was seen ten or more times. Compared with germline, one end of the junction differs, possibly owing to a read error. V usage is TRBV5-1 and J usage is TRBJ2-2, with TRBD2 matching 8 bases. Per germline, CDR1 SGHRS and CDR2 YFSETQ. There are 12 residues in the CDR3. CDR3 region: CASRTDSGGLFF. Written as DNA, the CDR3 is TGCGCCAGCAGAACCGACAGCGGGGGGCTGTTTTTT. Combining the CDR3 with reference TRBV5-1 and TRBJ2-2 gives the whole variable domain KAGVTQTPRYLIKTRGQQVTLSCSPISGHRSVSWYQQTPGQGLQFLFEYFSETQRNKGNFPGRFSGRQFSNSRSEMNVSTLELGDSALYLCASRTDSGGLFFGEGSRLTVL.

The CDR3 DNA follows: TGTGCCAGCACACCGGGACTAGCGGGGGGGGTCGACACCGGGGAGCTGTTTTTT. Translating it yields CASTPGLAGGVDTGELFF. The chain recombines TRBV10-3 with TRBJ2-2, with 16 bases lining up with TRBD2. With 10 bases clipped from V and 3 bases from J, the junction kept 11 bases outside the gene matches. Germline V gives CDR1 ENHRY, CDR2 SYGVKD. CDR3 length: 18 residues.